This TCR beta chain is drawn from a study of T cells in Graves' hyperthyroidism and ophthalmopathy. The CDR3 has 16 residues. After removal of 6 bases from V and 9 bases from J, the junction contained 17 bases not matched to a gene. Researchers took RNA transcripts and amplified the TCR beta CDR3 regions from them. In the first-round RT-PCR of the TCR CDR3, the HTBI primer set was used. TCRdb passed the multiplex PCR reads through MiXCR, listing each CDR3 protein once. The table has about 290,000 distinct CDR3 sequences, roughly 15% seen once. PBMCs stemmed from 10 ml fresh peripheral blood. In its sample, this clonotype was seen many times.

The receptor comes from a young woman with Graves' hyperthyroidism that later progressed to Graves' ophthalmopathy. The chain uses TRBV12-3 or TRBV12-4 and TRBJ2-1, with 7 bases identical to TRBD2. Sample: blood. The CDR3 spells CASSLAWEGLLSEQFF. The CDR3 region has the DNA TGTGCCAGCAGCCTCGCGTGGGAGGGCCTCTTATCTGAGCAGTTCTTC.